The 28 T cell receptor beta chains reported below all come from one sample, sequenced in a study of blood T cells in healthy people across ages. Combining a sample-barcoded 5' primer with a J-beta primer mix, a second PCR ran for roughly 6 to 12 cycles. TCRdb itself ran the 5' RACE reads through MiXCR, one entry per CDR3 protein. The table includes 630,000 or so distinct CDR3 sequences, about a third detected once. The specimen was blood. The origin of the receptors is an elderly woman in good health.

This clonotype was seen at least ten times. The CDR3 DNA reads as TGTGCCAGCAGTTTCGGGTTCGGCCAGAGCTACACCTTC. Translated: CASSFGFGQSYTF. This sequence joins TRBV12-3 or TRBV12-4 and TRBJ1-2; D gene ambiguous. This CDR3 is 13 amino acids long. V was clipped by 3 bases and J by 9 bases, with 14 bases between them.

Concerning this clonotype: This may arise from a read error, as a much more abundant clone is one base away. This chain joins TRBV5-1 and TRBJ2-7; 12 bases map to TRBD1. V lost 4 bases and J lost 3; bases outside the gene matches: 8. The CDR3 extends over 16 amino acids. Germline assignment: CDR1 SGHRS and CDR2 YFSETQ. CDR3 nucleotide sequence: TGCGCCAGCAGCGGGGGGGACAGGGGGCAAATCTACGAGCAGTACTTC. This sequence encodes CASSGGDRGQIYEQYF.

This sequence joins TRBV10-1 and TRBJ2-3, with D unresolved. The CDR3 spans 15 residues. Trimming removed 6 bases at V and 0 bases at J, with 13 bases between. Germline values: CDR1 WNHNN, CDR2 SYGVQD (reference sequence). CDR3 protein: CASRDYKTSTDTQYF. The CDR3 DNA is TGCGCCAGCAGGGATTACAAGACTAGCACAGATACGCAGTATTTT.

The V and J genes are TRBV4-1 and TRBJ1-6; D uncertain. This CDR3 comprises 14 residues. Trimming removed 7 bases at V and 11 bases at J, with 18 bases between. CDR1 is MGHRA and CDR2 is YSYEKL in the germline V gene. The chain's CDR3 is CASTPLTGGTPLHF. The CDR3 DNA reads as TGCGCCAGCACCCCACTGACGGGAGGGACACCCCTCCACTTT.

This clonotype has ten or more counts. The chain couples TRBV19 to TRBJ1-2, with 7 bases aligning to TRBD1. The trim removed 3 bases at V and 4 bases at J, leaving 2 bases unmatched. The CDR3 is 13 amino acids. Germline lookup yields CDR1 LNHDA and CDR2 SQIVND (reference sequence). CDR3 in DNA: TGTGCCAGTAGTATTGGGACAGCCTATGGCTACACCTTC. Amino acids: CASSIGTAYGYTF.

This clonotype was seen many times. CDR3 nucleotides: TGTGCCAGCATCCCTCGAGGGGGCACTGAAGCTTTCTTT. Protein sequence: CASIPRGGTEAFF. This chain uses TRBV12-3 or TRBV12-4 with TRBJ1-1; D perhaps matches TRBD1 (6 bases). Trimming left V 7 bases short and J 4 bases short, with 13 bases between. The CDR3 runs to 13 residues.

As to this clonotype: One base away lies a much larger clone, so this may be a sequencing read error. CDR3 sequence: CASSSLDQGNTIYF. CDR3 in DNA: TGTGCCAGCAGCAGCCTGGACCAGGGAAACACCATATATTTT. The chain uses TRBV7-9 and TRBJ1-3, with D unresolved. CDR3 size: 14 residues. V gave up 5 bases and J gave up 4 bases, with 12 bases separating them. The germline V gene encodes CDR1 SEHNR and CDR2 FQNEAQ (reference sequence).

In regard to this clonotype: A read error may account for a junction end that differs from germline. The chain's CDR3 is CASSLSRPGADAQYF. The CDR3 DNA reads TGTGCCAGCAGTCTCTCGAGACCCGGGGCAGATGCGCAGTATTTT. The chain carries TRBV12-3 or TRBV12-4 and TRBJ2-3; tentatively, D is TRBD1 or TRBD2 (5 bases each). CDR3 length equals 15 residues.

CDR3 region: CASSSDAGQDEQFF. DNA of the CDR3: TGTGCCAGCAGCTCAGACGCGGGGCAGGATGAGCAGTTCTTC. The J gene is TRBJ2-1, the V gene TRBV7-3, with D maybe TRBD2 (6 bases). CDR3 length: 14 residues. The V and J ends lost 4 bases and 8 bases respectively, with 15 bases between them. Germline V gene data show CDR1 as SGHTA and CDR2 as FQGTGA.

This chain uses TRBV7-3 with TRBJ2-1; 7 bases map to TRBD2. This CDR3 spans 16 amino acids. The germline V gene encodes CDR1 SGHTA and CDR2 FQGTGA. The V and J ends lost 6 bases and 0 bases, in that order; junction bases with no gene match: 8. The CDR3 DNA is TGTGCCAGCAGGTCACTAGCGATTAGCTCCTACAATGAGCAGTTCTTC. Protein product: CASRSLAISSYNEQFF.

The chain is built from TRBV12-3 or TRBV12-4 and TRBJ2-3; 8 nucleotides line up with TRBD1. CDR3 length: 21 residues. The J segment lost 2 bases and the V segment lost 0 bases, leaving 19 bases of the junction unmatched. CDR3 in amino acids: CASSLAPTGVRFLGYTDTQYF. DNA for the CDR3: TGTGCCAGCAGTTTAGCGCCGACAGGGGTGAGGTTTCTTGGGTACACAGATACGCAGTATTTT.

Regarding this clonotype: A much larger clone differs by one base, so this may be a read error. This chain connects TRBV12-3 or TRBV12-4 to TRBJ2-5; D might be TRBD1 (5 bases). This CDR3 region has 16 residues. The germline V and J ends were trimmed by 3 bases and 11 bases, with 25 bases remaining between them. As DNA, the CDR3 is TGTGCCAGCAGTTTCCCAGCAAAGGGGATGGGGAATGAGCAGTACTTC. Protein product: CASSFPAKGMGNEQYF.

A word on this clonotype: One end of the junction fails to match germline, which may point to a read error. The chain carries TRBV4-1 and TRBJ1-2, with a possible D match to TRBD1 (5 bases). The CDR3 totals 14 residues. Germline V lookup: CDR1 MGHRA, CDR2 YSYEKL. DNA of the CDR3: TGCGTCAGCAGCCAAGATCCAGGGAGTCATGGCTACACCTTC. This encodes CVSSQDPGSHGYTF.

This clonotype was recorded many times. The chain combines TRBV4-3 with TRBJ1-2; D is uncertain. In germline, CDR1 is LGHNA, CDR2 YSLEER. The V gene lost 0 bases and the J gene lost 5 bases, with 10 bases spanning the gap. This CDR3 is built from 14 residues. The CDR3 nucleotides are TGCGCCAGCAGCCAAGATCATGAAGGGTATGGCTACACCTTC. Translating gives CASSQDHEGYGYTF.

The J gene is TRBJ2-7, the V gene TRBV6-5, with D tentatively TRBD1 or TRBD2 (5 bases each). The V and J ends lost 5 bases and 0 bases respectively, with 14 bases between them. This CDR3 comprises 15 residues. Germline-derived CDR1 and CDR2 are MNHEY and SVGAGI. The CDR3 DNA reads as TGTGCCAGCAGTCCCCGGGACGTAGCCTCCTACGAGCAGTACTTC. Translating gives CASSPRDVASYEQYF.

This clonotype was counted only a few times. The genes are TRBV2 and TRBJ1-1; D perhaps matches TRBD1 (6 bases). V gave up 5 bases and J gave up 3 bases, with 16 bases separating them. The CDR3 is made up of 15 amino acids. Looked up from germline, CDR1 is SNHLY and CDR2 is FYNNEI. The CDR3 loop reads CASSRDGGGDTEAFF. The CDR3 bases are TGTGCCAGCAGTCGGGACGGAGGGGGGGACACTGAAGCTTTCTTT.

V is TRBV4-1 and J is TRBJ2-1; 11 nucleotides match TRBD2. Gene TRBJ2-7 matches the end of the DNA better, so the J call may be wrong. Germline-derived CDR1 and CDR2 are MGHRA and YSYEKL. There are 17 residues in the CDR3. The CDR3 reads CLSSLPSGRTSYNEQYF. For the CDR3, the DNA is TGCCTGAGCAGCCTTCCTAGCGGGAGGACTTCCTACAATGAGCAGTACTTC.

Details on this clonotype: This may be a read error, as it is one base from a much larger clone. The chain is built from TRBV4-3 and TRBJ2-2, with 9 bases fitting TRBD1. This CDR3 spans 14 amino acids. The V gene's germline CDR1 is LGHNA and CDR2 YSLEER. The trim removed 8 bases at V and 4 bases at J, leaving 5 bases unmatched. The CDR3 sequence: CASDRGMGTGELFF. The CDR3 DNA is TGCGCCAGCGACAGGGGGATGGGCACCGGGGAGCTGTTTTTT.

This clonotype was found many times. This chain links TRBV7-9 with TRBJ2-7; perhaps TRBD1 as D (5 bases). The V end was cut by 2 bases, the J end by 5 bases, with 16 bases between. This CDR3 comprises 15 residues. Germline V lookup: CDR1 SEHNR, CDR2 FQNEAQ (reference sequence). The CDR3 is CASSLFGAGNNEQYF. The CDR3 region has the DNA TGTGCCAGCAGCTTATTTGGTGCAGGGAACAACGAGCAGTACTTC.

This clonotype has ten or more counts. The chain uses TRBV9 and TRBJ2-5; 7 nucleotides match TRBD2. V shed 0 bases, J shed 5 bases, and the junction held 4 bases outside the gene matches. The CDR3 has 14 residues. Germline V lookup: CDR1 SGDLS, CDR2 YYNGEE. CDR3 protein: CASSVAHGGETQYF. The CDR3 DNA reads TGTGCCAGCAGCGTAGCTCACGGGGGGGAGACCCAGTACTTC.

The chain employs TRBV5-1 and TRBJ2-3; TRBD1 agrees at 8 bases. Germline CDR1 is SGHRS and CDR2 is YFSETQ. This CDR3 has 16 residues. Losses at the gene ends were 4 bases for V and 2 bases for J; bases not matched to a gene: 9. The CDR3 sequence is CASSLEMGQVTDTQYF. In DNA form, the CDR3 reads TGCGCCAGCAGCCTGGAGATGGGACAGGTCACAGATACGCAGTATTTT.

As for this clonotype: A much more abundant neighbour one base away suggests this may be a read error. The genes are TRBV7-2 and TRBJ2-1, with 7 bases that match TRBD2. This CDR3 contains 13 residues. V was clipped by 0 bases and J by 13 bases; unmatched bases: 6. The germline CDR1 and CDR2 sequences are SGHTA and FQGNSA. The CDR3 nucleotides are TGTGCCAGCAGCTTAGCGGGGGGAGGGACCCAGTTCTTC. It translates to CASSLAGGGTQFF.

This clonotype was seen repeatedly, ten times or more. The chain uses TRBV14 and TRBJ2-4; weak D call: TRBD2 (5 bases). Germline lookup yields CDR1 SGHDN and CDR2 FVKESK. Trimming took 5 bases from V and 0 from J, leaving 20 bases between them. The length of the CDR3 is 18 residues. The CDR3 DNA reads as TGTGCCAGCAGCTTAGGGTTCACCTTTCGGGGAGCCAAAAACATTCAGTACTTC. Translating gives CASSLGFTFRGAKNIQYF.

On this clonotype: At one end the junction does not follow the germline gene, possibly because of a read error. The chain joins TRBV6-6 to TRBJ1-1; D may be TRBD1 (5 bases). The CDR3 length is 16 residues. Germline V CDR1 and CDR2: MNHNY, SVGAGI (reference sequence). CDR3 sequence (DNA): TGTGCCAGCAGTTACCGAACCGGGGGGGTCATACCTGAGGCTTTCTTT. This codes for CASSYRTGGVIPEAFF.

CDR3 amino acids: CASSQARTGADGYTF. CDR3 bases: TGCGCCAGCAGCCAAGCCCGGACAGGGGCGGATGGCTACACCTTC. This chain connects TRBV4-3 to TRBJ1-2; 9 nucleotides match TRBD1. Germline CDR1 and CDR2: LGHNA and YSLEER. The CDR3 sequence is 15 residues long. After removal of 1 base from V and 6 bases from J, the junction contained 6 bases not matched to a gene.

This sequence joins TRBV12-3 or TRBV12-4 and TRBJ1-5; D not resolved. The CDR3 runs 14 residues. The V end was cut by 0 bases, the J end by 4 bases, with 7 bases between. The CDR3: CASSLASVNQPQHF. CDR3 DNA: TGTGCCAGCAGTTTAGCCAGTGTGAATCAGCCCCAGCATTTT.

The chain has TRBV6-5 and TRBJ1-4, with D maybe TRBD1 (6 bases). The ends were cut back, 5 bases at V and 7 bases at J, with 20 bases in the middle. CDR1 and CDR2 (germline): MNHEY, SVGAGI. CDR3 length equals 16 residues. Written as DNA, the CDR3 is TGTGCCAGCAGTCCTACGACAGGAGGGCGGGTTGAAAAACTGTTTTTT. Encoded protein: CASSPTTGGRVEKLFF.

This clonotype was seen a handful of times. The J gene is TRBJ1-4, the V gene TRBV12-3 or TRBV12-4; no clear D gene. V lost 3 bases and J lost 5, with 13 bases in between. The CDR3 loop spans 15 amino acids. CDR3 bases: TGTGCCAGCAGTTTTTCCGACCGTCTCAATGAAAAACTGTTTTTT. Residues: CASSFSDRLNEKLFF.